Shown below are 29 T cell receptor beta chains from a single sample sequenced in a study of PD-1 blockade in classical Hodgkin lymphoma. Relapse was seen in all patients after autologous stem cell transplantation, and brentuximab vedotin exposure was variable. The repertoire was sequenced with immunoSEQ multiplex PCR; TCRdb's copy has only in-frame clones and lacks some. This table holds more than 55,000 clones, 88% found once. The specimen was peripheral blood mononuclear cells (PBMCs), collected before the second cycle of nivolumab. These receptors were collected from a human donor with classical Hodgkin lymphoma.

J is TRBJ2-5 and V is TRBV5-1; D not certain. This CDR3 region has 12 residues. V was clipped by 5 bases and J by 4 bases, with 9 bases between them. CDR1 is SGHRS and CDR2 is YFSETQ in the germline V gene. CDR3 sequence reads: CASSHKAETQYF. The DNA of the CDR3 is TGCGCCAGCAGTCACAAGGCAGAGACCCAGTACTTC.

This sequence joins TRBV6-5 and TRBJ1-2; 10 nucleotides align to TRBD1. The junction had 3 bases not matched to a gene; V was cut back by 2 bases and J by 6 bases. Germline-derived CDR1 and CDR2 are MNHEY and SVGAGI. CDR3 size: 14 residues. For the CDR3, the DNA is TGTGCCAGCAGTTACCTGACAGGGGGCAATGGCTACACCTTC. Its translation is CASSYLTGGNGYTF.

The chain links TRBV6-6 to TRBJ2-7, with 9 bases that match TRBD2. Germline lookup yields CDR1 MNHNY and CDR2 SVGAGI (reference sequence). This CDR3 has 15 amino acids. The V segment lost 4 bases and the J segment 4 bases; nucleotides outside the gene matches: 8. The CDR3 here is CASSSSPSGEYEQYF. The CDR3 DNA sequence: TGTGCCAGCAGTTCCTCCCCTAGCGGGGAGTACGAGCAGTACTTC.

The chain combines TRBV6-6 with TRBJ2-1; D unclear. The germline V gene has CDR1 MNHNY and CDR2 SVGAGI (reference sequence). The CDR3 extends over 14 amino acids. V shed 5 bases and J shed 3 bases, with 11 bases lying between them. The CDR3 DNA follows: TGTGCCAGCAGTAACCCAAACAGCTACAATGAGCAGTTCTTC. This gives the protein CASSNPNSYNEQFF.

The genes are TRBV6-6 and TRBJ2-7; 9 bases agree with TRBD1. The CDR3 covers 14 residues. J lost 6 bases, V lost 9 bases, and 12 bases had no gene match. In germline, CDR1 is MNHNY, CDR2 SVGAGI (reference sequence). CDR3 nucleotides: TGTGCCAGTATTCCGGGACAGGGTATATTCGAGCAGTACTTC. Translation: CASIPGQGIFEQYF.

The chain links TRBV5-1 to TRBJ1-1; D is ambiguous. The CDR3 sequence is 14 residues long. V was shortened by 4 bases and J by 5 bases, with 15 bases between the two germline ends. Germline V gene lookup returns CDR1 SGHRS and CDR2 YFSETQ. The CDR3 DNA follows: TGCGCCAGCAGCCTCCAAGGTGGTGGAACTGAAGCTTTCTTT. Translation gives CASSLQGGGTEAFF. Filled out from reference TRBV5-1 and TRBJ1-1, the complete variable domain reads KAGVTQTPRYLIKTRGQQVTLSCSPISGHRSVSWYQQTPGQGLQFLFEYFSETQRNKGNFPGRFSGRQFSNSRSEMNVSTLELGDSALYLCASSLQGGGTEAFFGQGTRLTVV.

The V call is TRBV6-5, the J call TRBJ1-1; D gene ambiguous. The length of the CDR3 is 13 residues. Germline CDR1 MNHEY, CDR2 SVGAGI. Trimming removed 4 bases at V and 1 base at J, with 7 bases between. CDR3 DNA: TGTGCCAGCAGTTCGGACTGGAACACTGAAGCTTTCTTT. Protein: CASSSDWNTEAFF.

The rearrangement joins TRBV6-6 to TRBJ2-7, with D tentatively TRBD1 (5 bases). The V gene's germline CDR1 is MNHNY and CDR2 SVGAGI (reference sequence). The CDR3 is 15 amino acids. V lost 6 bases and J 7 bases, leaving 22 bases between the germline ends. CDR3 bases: TGTGCCAGCAGACTGGACGGTCAGGGATCTCGGGAGCAGTACTTC. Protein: CASRLDGQGSREQYF.

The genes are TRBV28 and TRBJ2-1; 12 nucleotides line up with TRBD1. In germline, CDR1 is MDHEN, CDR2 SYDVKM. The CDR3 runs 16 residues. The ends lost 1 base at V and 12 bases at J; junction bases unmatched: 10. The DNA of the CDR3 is TGTGCCAGCAGTTTATCCAGTCTGGGACAGGGGGCGCGGCAGTTCTTC. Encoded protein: CASSLSSLGQGARQFF.

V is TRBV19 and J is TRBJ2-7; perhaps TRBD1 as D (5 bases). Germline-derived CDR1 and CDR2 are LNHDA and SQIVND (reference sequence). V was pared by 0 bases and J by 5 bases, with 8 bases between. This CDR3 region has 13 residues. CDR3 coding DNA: TGTGCCAGTAGTATAGATCGCAGGGACGAGCAGTACTTC. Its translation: CASSIDRRDEQYF.

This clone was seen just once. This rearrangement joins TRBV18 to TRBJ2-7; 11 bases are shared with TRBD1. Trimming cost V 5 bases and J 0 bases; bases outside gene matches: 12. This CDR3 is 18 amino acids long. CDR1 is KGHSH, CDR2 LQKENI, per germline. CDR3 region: CASSVQTPGTGGSYEQYF. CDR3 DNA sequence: TGTGCCAGCTCAGTACAAACTCCCGGGACAGGGGGCTCCTACGAGCAGTACTTC. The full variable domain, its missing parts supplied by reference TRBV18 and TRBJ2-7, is NAGVMQNPRHLVRRRGQEARLRCSPMKGHSHVYWYRQLPEEGLKFMVYLQKENIIDESGMPKERFSAEFPKEGPSILRIQQVVRGDSAAYFCASSVQTPGTGGSYEQYFGPGTRLTVT.

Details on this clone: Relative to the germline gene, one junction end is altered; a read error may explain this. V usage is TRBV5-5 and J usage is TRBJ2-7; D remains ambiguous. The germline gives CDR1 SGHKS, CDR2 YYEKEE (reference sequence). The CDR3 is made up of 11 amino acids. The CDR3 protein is CASSLSYGQYF. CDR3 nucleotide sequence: TGTGCCAGCAGCTTGAGCTACGGGCAGTACTTC.

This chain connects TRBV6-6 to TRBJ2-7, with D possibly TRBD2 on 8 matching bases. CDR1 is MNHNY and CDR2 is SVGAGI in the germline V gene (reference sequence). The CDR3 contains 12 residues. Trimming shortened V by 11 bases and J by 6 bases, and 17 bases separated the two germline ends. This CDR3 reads CASREGAGEQYF. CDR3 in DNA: TGTGCCTCCCGGGAGGGGGCTGGCGAGCAGTACTTC.

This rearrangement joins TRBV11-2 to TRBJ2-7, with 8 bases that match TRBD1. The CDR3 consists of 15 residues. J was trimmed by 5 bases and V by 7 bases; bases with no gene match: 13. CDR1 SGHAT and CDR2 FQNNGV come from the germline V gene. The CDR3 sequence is CASTLGQGASNEQYF. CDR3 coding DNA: TGTGCCAGCACTTTGGGGCAGGGGGCTAGCAACGAGCAGTACTTC.

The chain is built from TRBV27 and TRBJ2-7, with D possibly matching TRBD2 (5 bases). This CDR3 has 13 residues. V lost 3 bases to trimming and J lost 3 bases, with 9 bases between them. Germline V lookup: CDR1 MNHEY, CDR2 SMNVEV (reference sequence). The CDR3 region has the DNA TGTGCCAGCAGTTTCGTCCGGGGCTACGAGCAGTACTTC. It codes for CASSFVRGYEQYF.

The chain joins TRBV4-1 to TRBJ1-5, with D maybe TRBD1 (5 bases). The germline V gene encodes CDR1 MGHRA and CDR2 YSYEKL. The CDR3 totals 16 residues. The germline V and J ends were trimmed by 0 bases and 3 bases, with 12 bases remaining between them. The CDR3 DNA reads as TGCGCCAGCAGCCAAGACAGGGTAGGGTTCAATCAGCCCCAGCATTTT. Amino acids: CASSQDRVGFNQPQHF.

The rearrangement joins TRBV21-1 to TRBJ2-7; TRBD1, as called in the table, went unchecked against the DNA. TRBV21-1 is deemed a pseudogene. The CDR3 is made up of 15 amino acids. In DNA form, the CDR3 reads TGTGCCAGCAGCAAAGAGGGACAGGAGTACTACGAGCAGTACTTC. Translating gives CASSKEGQEYYEQYF.

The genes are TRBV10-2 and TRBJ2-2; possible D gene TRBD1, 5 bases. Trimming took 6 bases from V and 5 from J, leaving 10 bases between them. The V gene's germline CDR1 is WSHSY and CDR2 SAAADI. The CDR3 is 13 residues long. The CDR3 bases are TGCGCCAGCAGACAGGCTTATACCGGGGAGCTGTTTTTT. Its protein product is CASRQAYTGELFF.

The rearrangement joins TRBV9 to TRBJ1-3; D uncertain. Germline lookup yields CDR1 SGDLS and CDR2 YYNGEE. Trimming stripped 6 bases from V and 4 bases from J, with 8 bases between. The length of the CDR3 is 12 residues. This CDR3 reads CASTSGGNTIYF. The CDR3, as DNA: TGTGCCAGCACCTCTGGGGGAAACACCATATATTTT.

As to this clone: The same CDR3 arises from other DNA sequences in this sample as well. In DNA form, the CDR3 reads TGCGCCAGCAGCCCACTAGCGGGGGGGAACAATGAGCAGTTCTTC. It translates to CASSPLAGGNNEQFF. The chain is built from TRBV5-1 and TRBJ2-1; 13 nucleotides agree with TRBD2. With V trimmed by 4 bases and J by 5 bases, 3 bases remained unmatched. The CDR3 contains 15 residues. Germline CDR1 reads SGHRS; CDR2 reads YFSETQ.

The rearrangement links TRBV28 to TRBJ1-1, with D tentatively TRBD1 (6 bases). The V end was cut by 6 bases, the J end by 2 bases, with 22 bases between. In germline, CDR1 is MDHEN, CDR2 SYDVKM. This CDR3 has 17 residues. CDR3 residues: CASSSPTRQAPNTEAFF. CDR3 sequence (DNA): TGTGCCAGCAGCTCTCCTACCCGACAGGCGCCAAACACTGAAGCTTTCTTT.

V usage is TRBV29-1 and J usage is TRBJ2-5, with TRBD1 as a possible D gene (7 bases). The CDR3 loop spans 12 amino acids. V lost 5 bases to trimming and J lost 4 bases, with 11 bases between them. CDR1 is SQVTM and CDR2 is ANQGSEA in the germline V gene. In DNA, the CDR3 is TGCAGCGTTTTTCAGGGGGGAGAGACCCAGTACTTC. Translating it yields CSVFQGGETQYF. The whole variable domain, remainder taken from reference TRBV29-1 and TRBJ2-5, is SAVISQKPSRDICQRGTSLTIQCQVDSQVTMMFWYRQQPGQSLTLIATANQGSEATYESGFVIDKFPISRPNLTFSTLTVSNMSPEDSSIYLCSVFQGGETQYFGPGTRLLVL.

The CDR3, as DNA: TGTGCCAGCAGTCCGTCTCCGGACACCTCCTATGGCTACACCTTC. Translated, it gives CASSPSPDTSYGYTF. The rearrangement uses TRBV25-1 and TRBJ1-2, with a weak D call TRBD1 (5 bases). This CDR3 has 15 amino acids. The germline CDR1 and CDR2 sequences are MGHDK and SYGVNS. V was trimmed by 5 bases and J by 4 bases, leaving 17 bases between them.

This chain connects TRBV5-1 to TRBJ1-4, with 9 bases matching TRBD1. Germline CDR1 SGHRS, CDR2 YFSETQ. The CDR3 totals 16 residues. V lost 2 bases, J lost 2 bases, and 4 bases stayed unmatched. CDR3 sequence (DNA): TGCGCCAGCAGCTTACAGGGGGCGTCTACTAATGAAAAACTGTTTTTT. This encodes CASSLQGASTNEKLFF.

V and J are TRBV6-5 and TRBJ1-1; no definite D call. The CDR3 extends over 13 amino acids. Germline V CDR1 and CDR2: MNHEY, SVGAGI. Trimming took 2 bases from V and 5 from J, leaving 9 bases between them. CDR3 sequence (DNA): TGTGCCAGCAGTTACGGCAGAGGGACTGAAGCTTTCTTT. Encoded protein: CASSYGRGTEAFF.

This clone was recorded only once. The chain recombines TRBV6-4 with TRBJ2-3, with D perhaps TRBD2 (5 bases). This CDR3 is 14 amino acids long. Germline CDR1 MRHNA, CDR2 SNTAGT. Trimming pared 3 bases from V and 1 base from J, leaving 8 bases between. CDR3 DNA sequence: TGTGCCAGCAGTGAACTAGGTGGCACAGATACGCAGTATTTT. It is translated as CASSELGGTDTQYF.

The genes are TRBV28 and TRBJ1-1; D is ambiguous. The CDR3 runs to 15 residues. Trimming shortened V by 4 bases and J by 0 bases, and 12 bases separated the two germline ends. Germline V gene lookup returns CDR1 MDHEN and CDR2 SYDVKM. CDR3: CASSSNMGVNTEAFF. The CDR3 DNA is TGTGCCAGCAGTTCGAATATGGGAGTGAACACTGAAGCTTTCTTT.

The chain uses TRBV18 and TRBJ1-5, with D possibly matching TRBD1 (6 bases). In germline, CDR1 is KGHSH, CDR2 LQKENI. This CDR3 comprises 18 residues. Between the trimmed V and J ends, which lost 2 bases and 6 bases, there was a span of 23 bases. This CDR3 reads CASSPRRQAPLKGQPQHF. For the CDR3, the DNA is TGTGCCAGCTCACCAAGGAGACAGGCGCCGTTAAAGGGTCAGCCCCAGCATTTT.

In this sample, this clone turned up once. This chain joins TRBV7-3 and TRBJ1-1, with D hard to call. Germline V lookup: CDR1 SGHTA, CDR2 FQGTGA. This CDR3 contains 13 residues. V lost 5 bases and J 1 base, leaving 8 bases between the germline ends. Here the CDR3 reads CASSVARNTEAFF. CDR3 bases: TGTGCCAGCAGCGTCGCGAGGAACACTGAAGCTTTCTTT.